The 27 T cell receptor beta chains in this list originate from one sample, sequenced in a study of T-cell reconstitution after alpha-beta-depleted transplantation in children. Preparation of the TCRbeta library involved a method that used unique molecular identifiers. TCRdb redid the calling of the PCR reads with MiXCR, one entry per CDR3 protein. The sample consists of about 310,000 distinct CDR3 sequences, 23% of them appearing once. The material sequenced was PBMCs, mostly from graft donor cells, taken 180 days after TCRalphabeta/CD19-depleted stem cell transplant. Receptor source: a male patient younger than 18 who had a stem cell transplant for acute lymphoblastic leukemia, so the T cells may come from the graft donor.

This chain joins TRBV18 and TRBJ2-3; D is unclear. Germline V gene lookup returns CDR1 KGHSH and CDR2 LQKENI. Trimming left V 3 bases short and J 5 bases short, with 6 bases between. The CDR3 is 12 residues long. The CDR3 protein is CASSPVLDTQYF. The CDR3 bases are TGTGCCAGCTCACCCGTGCTAGATACGCAGTATTTT.

This clonotype was counted between two and nine times. This chain uses TRBV27 with TRBJ2-1; D remains unclear. This CDR3 is built from 13 residues. The V end lost 6 bases, the J end lost 0 bases, and 6 bases lay between the germline ends. Germline V lookup: CDR1 MNHEY, CDR2 SMNVEV (reference sequence). CDR3 coding DNA: TGTGCCAGCAGCCAGAGCTCCTACAATGAGCAGTTCTTC. This codes for CASSQSSYNEQFF.

V and J are TRBV20-1 and TRBJ1-2; possible D gene TRBD1, 6 bases. The CDR3 runs to 11 residues. Trimming removed 6 bases at V and 6 bases at J, with 11 bases between. CDR1 DFQATT and CDR2 SNEGSKA come from the germline V gene (reference sequence). This chain's CDR3 is CSATGRHGYTF. CDR3 bases: TGCAGTGCCACAGGGAGACATGGCTACACCTTC.

The rearrangement joins TRBV4-2 to TRBJ2-1; TRBD2 agrees at 8 bases. V dropped 2 bases and J dropped 5; count of bases not matched to a gene: 2. Germline V gene lookup returns CDR1 LGHNA and CDR2 YNFKEQ. This CDR3 spans 14 amino acids. The CDR3 DNA follows: TGTGCCAGCAGCCAACGGACTAGCAACAATGAGCAGTTCTTC. Its translation: CASSQRTSNNEQFF.

The rearrangement uses TRBV12-3 or TRBV12-4 and TRBJ1-4; TRBD1 aligns across 9 bases. The CDR3 totals 12 residues. V was pared by 6 bases and J by 8 bases, with 1 base of the junction left unmatched. CDR3 sequence (DNA): TGTGCCAGCAGAACAGGGGGCGAAAAACTGTTTTTT. As protein: CASRTGGEKLFF.

This chain joins TRBV4-2 and TRBJ2-3, with 11 bases aligning to TRBD2. Germline lookup yields CDR1 LGHNA and CDR2 YNFKEQ. The CDR3 spans 17 residues. V lost 0 bases, J lost 6 bases, and 8 bases stayed unmatched. The chain's CDR3 is CASSQDWVAGGPDTQYF. The CDR3 DNA reads as TGTGCCAGCAGCCAAGATTGGGTAGCGGGAGGGCCGGATACGCAGTATTTT.

In this sample, this clonotype turned up a few times. The J gene is TRBJ2-1, the V gene TRBV6-4, with 13 bases aligning to TRBD2. Germline CDR1 and CDR2: MRHNA and SNTAGT. The CDR3 sequence is 17 residues long. Germline trimming cut 9 bases from V and 8 bases from J; bases unmatched to any gene: 16. The CDR3 reads CASVPGLAGIRADEQFF. Here the CDR3 DNA reads TGTGCCAGTGTTCCGGGACTAGCGGGAATCAGGGCGGATGAGCAGTTCTTC.

The genes are TRBV7-3 and TRBJ2-7; 8 positions agree with TRBD2. V dropped 2 bases and J dropped 2; count of bases not matched to a gene: 8. Looked up from germline, CDR1 is SGHTA and CDR2 is FQGTGA. The CDR3 sequence is 16 residues long. The CDR3 DNA reads TGTGCCAGCAGCTTATTAGGCACTAGCGGACCCTACGAGCAGTACTTC. Translating it yields CASSLLGTSGPYEQYF.

The chain employs TRBV7-3 and TRBJ2-1; perhaps TRBD1 as D (6 bases). The length of the CDR3 is 15 residues. V was clipped by 5 bases and J by 3 bases, with 14 bases between them. The germline V gene encodes CDR1 SGHTA and CDR2 FQGTGA. CDR3 region: CASSLQGPLYNEQFF. In nucleotides, the CDR3 is TGTGCCAGCAGCCTACAGGGACCCCTCTACAATGAGCAGTTCTTC.

The chain combines TRBV11-2 with TRBJ2-2, with D hard to call. This CDR3 has 15 residues. Between the trimmed V and J ends, which lost 2 bases and 4 bases, there was a span of 11 bases. The V gene's germline CDR1 is SGHAT and CDR2 FQNNGV. CDR3 region: CASSLLAYFTGELFF. DNA for the CDR3: TGTGCCAGCAGCTTACTTGCCTACTTCACCGGGGAGCTGTTTTTT.

This chain links TRBV21-1 with TRBJ2-3; TRBD2 is the table's D call, not checked against the DNA. TRBV21-1 has pseudogene status. This CDR3 contains 14 residues. The CDR3 reads CASSSLGITDTQYF. The CDR3 DNA reads as TGTGCCAGCAGCTCCCTCGGAATCACAGATACGCAGTATTTT.

This clonotype has just a few counts. The rearrangement uses TRBV6-5 and TRBJ1-5; 11 nucleotides agree with TRBD1. The CDR3 is made up of 16 amino acids. V trimming: 1 base; J trimming: 11 bases; junction bases outside the gene matches: 10. Germline CDR1 is MNHEY and CDR2 is SVGAGI. CDR3 region: CASSYLGQGGRGTQHF. CDR3 nucleotide sequence: TGTGCCAGCAGTTACTTGGGACAGGGGGGGCGCGGGACCCAGCATTTT.

This clonotype has a handful of counts. CDR3 in amino acids: CSARARLYEQYF. The DNA for the CDR3 is TGCAGTGCTAGAGCTAGACTCTACGAGCAGTACTTC. The V gene is TRBV20-1, the J gene TRBJ2-7; no definite D call. Germline CDR1 DFQATT, CDR2 SNEGSKA (reference sequence). The V and J ends lost 1 base and 3 bases respectively, with 7 bases between them. CDR3 length equals 12 residues.

The rearrangement uses TRBV12-5 and TRBJ2-1, with unresolved D. The germline V and J ends were trimmed by 2 bases and 3 bases, with 5 bases remaining between them. The CDR3 has 13 amino acids. CDR1 is LGHNT, CDR2 FRNRAP, per germline. The CDR3 nucleotides are TGTGCTAGTGGTTTGCCCCACTACAATGAGCAGTTCTTC. Translation gives CASGLPHYNEQFF.

This chain joins TRBV12-3 or TRBV12-4 and TRBJ2-2, with no clear D. The CDR3 spans 18 residues. V was shortened by 2 bases and J by 0 bases, with 16 bases between the two germline ends. CDR3 DNA: TGTGCCAGCAGTTTACGCCCCTTGTGGCAGGCGAACACCGGGGAGCTGTTTTTT. Translating gives CASSLRPLWQANTGELFF.

The chain is built from TRBV7-9 and TRBJ2-3; the match to TRBD1 covers 8 bases. The CDR3 totals 15 residues. Germline CDR1 and CDR2: SEHNR and FQNEAQ (reference sequence). The V and J ends lost 5 bases and 6 bases, in that order; junction bases with no gene match: 10. CDR3 protein: CASSQTDRDLDTQYF. The CDR3 bases are TGTGCCAGCAGCCAGACGGACAGGGATTTGGATACGCAGTATTTT.

The chain has TRBV7-9 and TRBJ2-5; D perhaps matches TRBD1 (7 bases). Germline V gives CDR1 SEHNR, CDR2 FQNEAQ (reference sequence). Trimming took 2 bases from V and 4 from J, leaving 14 bases between them. CDR3 length: 15 amino acids. The CDR3 DNA is TGTGCCAGCAGCTTATCCCCAGGGGGGACAGAGACCCAGTACTTC. It codes for CASSLSPGGTETQYF. Using reference TRBV7-9 and TRBJ2-5 for the parts outside the CDR3, the full variable domain is DTGVSQNPRHKITKRGQNVTFRCDPISEHNRLYWYRQTLGQGPEFLTYFQNEAQLEKSRLLSDRFSAERPKGSFSTLEIQRTEQGDSAMYLCASSLSPGGTETQYFGPGTRLLVL.

The chain joins TRBV20-1 to TRBJ2-3, with no clear D. Germline CDR1 is DFQATT and CDR2 is SNEGSKA (reference sequence). V shed 7 bases and J shed 1 base, with 12 bases lying between them. CDR3 length: 13 amino acids. In nucleotides, the CDR3 is TGCAGTGGACCGCTAGGCGGCACAGATACGCAGTATTTT. This encodes CSGPLGGTDTQYF.

The rearrangement uses TRBV5-6 and TRBJ2-5; tentatively, D is TRBD2 (5 bases). This CDR3 has 16 residues. Germline CDR1 is SGHDT and CDR2 is YYEEEE. V lost 1 base and J 1 base, leaving 14 bases between the germline ends. The CDR3, as DNA: TGTGCCAGCAGCTTGCGTCTAACGGGAAGCCAAGAGACCCAGTACTTC. This encodes CASSLRLTGSQETQYF.

In this sample, this clonotype turned up a few times. The rearrangement links TRBV5-6 to TRBJ2-3, with unresolved D. V was clipped by 0 bases and J by 4 bases, with 6 bases between them. This CDR3 is built from 13 residues. Germline values: CDR1 SGHDT, CDR2 YYEEEE. The CDR3 bases are TGTGCCAGCAGCTTGGCCCCCCCAGATACGCAGTATTTT. This sequence encodes CASSLAPPDTQYF.

V gene TRBV5-1 combines with J gene TRBJ2-5; D is possibly TRBD1 (5 bases). Germline V gene data show CDR1 as SGHRS and CDR2 as YFSETQ. The CDR3 spans 15 residues. Deletions cut 1 base from V and 3 bases from J, with 13 bases between. DNA for the CDR3: TGCGCCAGCAGCTTGAGGCCCGACAGTGAAGAGACCCAGTACTTC. Its protein is CASSLRPDSEETQYF.

This clonotype was picked up a small number of times. The CDR3 is CASSLFGSPTDTQYF. The CDR3 bases are TGTGCCAGCAGTCTTTTTGGGTCCCCCACAGATACGCAGTATTTT. The chain joins TRBV5-6 to TRBJ2-3, with unresolved D. Per the germline V gene, CDR1 is SGHDT and CDR2 is YYEEEE. The CDR3 has 15 amino acids. Trimming shortened V by 5 bases and J by 2 bases, and 15 bases separated the two germline ends.

This clonotype was seen a handful of times. The chain links TRBV3-1 to TRBJ1-2, with D unresolved. Trimming removed 1 base at V and 3 bases at J, with 18 bases between. CDR3 length: 17 residues. Germline values: CDR1 LGHDT, CDR2 YNNKEL (reference sequence). Here the CDR3 DNA reads TGTGCCAGCAGCCAAGCGGGCGGGATCGAGATGGACTATGGCTACACCTTC. Its translation: CASSQAGGIEMDYGYTF.

This chain links TRBV7-3 with TRBJ2-5; 9 bases align to TRBD1. The CDR3 length is 17 residues. In germline, CDR1 is SGHTA, CDR2 FQGTGA. Trimming cost V 2 bases and J 1 base; bases outside gene matches: 8. The DNA for the CDR3 is TGTGCCAGCAGCTTAGGGAGGACAGGGGCCTCCCAAGAGACCCAGTACTTC. Its translation: CASSLGRTGASQETQYF.

This clonotype turned up a few times. This sequence joins TRBV5-1 and TRBJ2-5; TRBD2 agrees at 7 bases. Germline V gives CDR1 SGHRS, CDR2 YFSETQ. V was pared by 0 bases and J by 5 bases, with 4 bases of the junction left unmatched. This CDR3 spans 14 amino acids. Here the CDR3 reads CASSLVTSVETQYF. The CDR3 nucleotides read TGCGCCAGCAGCTTGGTAACTAGCGTGGAGACCCAGTACTTC. Full variable domain (missing parts from reference TRBV5-1 and TRBJ2-5): KAGVTQTPRYLIKTRGQQVTLSCSPISGHRSVSWYQQTPGQGLQFLFEYFSETQRNKGNFPGRFSGRQFSNSRSEMNVSTLELGDSALYLCASSLVTSVETQYFGPGTRLLVL.

There are many counts of this clonotype. The CDR3 nucleotides read TGTGCCAGCAGTCGACGACTAGCGGGCCCTTCCACAGATACGCAGTATTTT. This gives the protein CASSRRLAGPSTDTQYF. The chain recombines TRBV12-3 or TRBV12-4 with TRBJ2-3; the match to TRBD2 covers 10 bases. The CDR3 totals 17 residues. J was trimmed by 2 bases and V by 5 bases; bases with no gene match: 10.

This chain connects TRBV5-1 to TRBJ1-2; 7 bases fit TRBD1. The V gene end was trimmed by 0 bases and the J gene end by 5 bases; junction bases not matched to a gene: 7. Per germline, CDR1 SGHRS and CDR2 YFSETQ. This CDR3 contains 15 residues. The CDR3 here is CASSLDPGGIYGYTF. The CDR3 nucleotides are TGCGCCAGCAGCTTGGATCCAGGGGGAATTTATGGCTACACCTTC.